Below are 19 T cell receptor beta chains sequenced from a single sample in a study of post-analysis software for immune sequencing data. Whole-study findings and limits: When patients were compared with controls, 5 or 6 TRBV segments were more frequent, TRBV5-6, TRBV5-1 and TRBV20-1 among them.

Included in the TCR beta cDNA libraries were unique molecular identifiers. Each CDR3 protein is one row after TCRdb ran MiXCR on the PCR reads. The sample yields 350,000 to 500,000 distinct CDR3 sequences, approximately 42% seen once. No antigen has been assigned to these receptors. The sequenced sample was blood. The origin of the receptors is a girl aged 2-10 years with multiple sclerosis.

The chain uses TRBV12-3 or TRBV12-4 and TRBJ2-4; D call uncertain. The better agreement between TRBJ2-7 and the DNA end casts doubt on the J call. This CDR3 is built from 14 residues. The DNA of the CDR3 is TGTGCCAGCAGTTTTACCCCTGGGTACGGCGAGCAGTACTTC. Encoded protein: CASSFTPGYGEQYF.

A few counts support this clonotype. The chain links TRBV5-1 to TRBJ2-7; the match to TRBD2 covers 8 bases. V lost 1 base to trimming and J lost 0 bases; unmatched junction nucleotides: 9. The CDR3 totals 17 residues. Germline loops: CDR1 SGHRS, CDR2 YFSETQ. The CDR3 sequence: CASSLTVRGGHSYEQYF. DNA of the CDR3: TGCGCCAGCAGCTTGACGGTTCGCGGGGGGCACTCCTACGAGCAGTACTTC. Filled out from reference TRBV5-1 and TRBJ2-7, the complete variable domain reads KAGVTQTPRYLIKTRGQQVTLSCSPISGHRSVSWYQQTPGQGLQFLFEYFSETQRNKGNFPGRFSGRQFSNSRSEMNVSTLELGDSALYLCASSLTVRGGHSYEQYFGPGTRLTVT.

CDR3 in DNA: TGTGCCAGCAGTTTAGCGGGGGTATTCTACGAGCAGTACGTC. Its translation is CASSLAGVFYEQYV. The chain carries TRBV28 and TRBJ2-7, with 7 bases lining up with TRBD2. Germline V gives CDR1 MDHEN, CDR2 SYDVKM. The CDR3 extends over 14 amino acids. The J segment lost 3 bases and the V segment lost 2 bases, leaving 4 bases of the junction unmatched.

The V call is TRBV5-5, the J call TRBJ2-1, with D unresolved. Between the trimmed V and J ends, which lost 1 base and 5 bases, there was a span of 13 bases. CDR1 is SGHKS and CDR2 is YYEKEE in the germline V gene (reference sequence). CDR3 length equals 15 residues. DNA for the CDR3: TGTGCCAGCAGCTTGACGGTCCTACAGAACAATGAGCAGTTCTTC. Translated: CASSLTVLQNNEQFF.

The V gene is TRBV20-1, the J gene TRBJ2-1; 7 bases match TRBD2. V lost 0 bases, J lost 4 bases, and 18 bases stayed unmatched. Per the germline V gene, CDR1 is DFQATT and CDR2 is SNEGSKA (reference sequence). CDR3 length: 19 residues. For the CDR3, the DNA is TGCAGTGCTAGAGATTTCGAATCCTATTCAGCGGGAATGTACAATGAGCAGTTCTTC. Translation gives CSARDFESYSAGMYNEQFF.

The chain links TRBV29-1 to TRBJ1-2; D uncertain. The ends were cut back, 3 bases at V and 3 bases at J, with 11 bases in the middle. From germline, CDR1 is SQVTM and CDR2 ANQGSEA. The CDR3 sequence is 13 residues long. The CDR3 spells CSVEDEGHYGYTF. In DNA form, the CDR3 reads TGCAGCGTTGAGGACGAGGGCCACTATGGCTACACCTTC.

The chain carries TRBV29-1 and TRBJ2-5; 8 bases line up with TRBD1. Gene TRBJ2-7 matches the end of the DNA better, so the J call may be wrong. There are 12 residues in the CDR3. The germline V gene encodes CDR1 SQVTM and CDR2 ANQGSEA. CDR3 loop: CSVAGTGYEQYF. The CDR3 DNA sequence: TGCAGCGTTGCCGGGACAGGATACGAGCAGTACTTC.

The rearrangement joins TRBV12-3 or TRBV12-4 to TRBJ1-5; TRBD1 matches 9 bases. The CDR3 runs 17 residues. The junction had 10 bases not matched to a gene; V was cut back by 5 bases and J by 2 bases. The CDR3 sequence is CASSPTGGSKGNQPQHF. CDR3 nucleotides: TGTGCCAGCAGTCCAACAGGGGGCTCTAAAGGCAATCAGCCCCAGCATTTT.

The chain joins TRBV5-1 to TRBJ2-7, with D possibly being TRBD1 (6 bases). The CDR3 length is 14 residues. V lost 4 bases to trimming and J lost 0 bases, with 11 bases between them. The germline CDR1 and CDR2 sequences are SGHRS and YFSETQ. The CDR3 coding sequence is TGCGCCAGCAGCCTACAGGGTGTCTCCTACGAGCAGTACTTC. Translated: CASSLQGVSYEQYF. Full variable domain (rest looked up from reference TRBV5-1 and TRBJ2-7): KAGVTQTPRYLIKTRGQQVTLSCSPISGHRSVSWYQQTPGQGLQFLFEYFSETQRNKGNFPGRFSGRQFSNSRSEMNVSTLELGDSALYLCASSLQGVSYEQYFGPGTRLTVT.

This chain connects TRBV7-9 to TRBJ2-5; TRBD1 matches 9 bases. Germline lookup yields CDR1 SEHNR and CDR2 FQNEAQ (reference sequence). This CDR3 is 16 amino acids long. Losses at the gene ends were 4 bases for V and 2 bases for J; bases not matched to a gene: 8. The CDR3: CASSSRDRDYQETQYF. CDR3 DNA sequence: TGTGCCAGCAGCTCAAGGGACAGGGATTATCAAGAGACCCAGTACTTC.

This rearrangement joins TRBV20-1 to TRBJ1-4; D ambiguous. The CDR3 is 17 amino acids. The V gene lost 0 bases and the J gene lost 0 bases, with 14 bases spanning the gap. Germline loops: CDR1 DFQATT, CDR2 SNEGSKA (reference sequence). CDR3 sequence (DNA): TGCAGTGCTAGAGACGCGGCCGCGAGGGCAACTAATGAAAAACTGTTTTTT. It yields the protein CSARDAAARATNEKLFF.

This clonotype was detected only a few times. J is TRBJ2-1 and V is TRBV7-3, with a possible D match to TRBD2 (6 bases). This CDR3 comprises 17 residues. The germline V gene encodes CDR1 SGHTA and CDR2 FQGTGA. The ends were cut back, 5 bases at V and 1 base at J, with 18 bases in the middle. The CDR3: CASSLAAGPNSYNEQFF. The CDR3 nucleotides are TGTGCCAGCAGCCTAGCCGCGGGGCCCAATTCCTACAATGAGCAGTTCTTC.

The CDR3 region is CASSLLVAGGTYNEQFF. CDR3 bases: TGTGCCAGCAGTTTATTAGTGGCGGGAGGAACCTACAATGAGCAGTTCTTC. This chain connects TRBV28 to TRBJ2-1; 8 bases fit TRBD2. Germline assignment: CDR1 MDHEN and CDR2 SYDVKM. V lost 1 base to trimming and J lost 2 bases; unmatched junction nucleotides: 7. The CDR3 is made up of 17 amino acids.

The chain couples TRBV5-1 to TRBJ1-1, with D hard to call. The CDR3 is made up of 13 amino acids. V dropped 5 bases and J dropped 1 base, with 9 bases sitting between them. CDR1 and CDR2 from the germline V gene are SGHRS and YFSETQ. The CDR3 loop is CASRKDPNTEAFF. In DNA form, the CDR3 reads TGCGCCAGCAGGAAGGACCCGAACACTGAAGCTTTCTTT.

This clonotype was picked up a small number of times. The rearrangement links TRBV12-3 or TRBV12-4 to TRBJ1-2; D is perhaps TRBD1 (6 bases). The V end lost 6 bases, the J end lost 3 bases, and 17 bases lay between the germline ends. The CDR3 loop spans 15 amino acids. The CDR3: CASSHTGIPHYGYTF. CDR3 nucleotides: TGTGCCAGCAGCCATACAGGGATCCCCCACTATGGCTACACCTTC.

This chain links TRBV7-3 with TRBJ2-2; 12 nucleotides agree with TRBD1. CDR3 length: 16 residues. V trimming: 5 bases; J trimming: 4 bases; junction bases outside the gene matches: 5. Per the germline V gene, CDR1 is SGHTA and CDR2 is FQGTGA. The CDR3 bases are TGTGCCAGCAGCCCGGGACAGGGGGCGGTCACCGGGGAGCTGTTTTTT. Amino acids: CASSPGQGAVTGELFF.

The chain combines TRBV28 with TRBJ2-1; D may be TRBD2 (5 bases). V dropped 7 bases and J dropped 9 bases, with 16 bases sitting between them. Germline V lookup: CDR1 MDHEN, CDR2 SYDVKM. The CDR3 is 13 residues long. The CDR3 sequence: CASKLGLWGEQFF. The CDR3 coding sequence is TGTGCCAGCAAACTAGGATTGTGGGGTGAGCAGTTCTTC.

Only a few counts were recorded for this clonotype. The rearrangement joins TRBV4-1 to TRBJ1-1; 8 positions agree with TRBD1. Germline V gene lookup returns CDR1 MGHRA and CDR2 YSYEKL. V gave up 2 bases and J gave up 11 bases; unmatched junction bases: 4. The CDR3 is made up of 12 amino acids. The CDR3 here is CASSQNRGEAFF. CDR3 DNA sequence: TGCGCCAGCAGCCAAAACAGGGGGGAGGCTTTCTTT.

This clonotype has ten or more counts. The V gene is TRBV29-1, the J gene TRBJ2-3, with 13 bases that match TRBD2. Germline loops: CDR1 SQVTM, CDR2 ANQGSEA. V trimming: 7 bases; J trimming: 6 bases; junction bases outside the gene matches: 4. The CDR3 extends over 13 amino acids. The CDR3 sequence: CSAGTSGVDTQYF. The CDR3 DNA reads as TGCAGCGCTGGGACTAGCGGGGTTGATACGCAGTATTTT.